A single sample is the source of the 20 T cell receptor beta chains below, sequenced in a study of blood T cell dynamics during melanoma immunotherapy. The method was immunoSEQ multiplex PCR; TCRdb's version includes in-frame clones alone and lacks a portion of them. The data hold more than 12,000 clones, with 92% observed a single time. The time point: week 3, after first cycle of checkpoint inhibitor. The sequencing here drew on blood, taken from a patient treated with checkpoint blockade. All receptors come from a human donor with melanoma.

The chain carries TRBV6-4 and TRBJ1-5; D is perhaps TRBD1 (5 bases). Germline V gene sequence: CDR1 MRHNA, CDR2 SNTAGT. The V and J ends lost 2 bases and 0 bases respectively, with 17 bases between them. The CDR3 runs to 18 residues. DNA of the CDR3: TGTGCCAGCAGTGACACTCGGGGACGGATCTTTAGCAATCAGCCCCAGCATTTT. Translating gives CASSDTRGRIFSNQPQHF.

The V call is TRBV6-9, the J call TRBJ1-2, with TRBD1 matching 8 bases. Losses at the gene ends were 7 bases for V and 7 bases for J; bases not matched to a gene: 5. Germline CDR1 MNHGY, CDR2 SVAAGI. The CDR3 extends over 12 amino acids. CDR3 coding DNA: TGTGCCAGCATAGGGACAGGCAGTGGCTACACCTTC. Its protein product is CASIGTGSGYTF.

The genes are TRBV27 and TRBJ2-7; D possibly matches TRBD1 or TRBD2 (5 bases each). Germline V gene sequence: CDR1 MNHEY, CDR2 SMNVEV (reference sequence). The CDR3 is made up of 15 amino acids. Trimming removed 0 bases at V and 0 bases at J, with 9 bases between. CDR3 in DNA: TGTGCCAGCAGTTTATCCCCAGGGAGCTCCTACGAGCAGTACTTC. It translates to CASSLSPGSSYEQYF.

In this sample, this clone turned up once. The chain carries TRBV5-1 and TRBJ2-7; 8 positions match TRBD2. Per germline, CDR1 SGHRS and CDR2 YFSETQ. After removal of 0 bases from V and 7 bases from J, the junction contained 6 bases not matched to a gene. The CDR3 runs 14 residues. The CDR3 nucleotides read TGCGCCAGCAGCTTGGCGGGACTAGTGGGTGAGCAGTACTTC. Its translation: CASSLAGLVGEQYF.

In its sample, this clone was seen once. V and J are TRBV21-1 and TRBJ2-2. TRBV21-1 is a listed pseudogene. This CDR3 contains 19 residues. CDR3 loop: CASSKDRKKDWGSWGELFF. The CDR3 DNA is TGTGCCAGCAGCAAAGATCGGAAGAAAGATTGGGGTTCTTGGGGGGAGCTGTTTTTT.

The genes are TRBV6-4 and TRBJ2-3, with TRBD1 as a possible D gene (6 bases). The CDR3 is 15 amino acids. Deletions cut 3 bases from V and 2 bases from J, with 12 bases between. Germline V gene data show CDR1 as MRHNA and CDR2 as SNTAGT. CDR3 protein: CASSEGAQYTDTQYF. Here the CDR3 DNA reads TGTGCCAGCAGTGAGGGGGCGCAATACACAGATACGCAGTATTTT.

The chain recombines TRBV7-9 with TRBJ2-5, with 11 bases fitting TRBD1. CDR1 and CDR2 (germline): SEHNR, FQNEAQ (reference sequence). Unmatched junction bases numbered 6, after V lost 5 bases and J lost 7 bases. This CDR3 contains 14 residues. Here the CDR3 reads CASSPAGTGGTQYF. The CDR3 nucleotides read TGTGCCAGCAGCCCCGCCGGGACAGGGGGGACCCAGTACTTC.

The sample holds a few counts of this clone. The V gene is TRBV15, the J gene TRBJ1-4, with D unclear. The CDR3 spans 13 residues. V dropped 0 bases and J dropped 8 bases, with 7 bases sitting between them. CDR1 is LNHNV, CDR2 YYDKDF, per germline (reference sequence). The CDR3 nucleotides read TGTGCCACCAGCAGAGATCCGGGCGAAAAACTGTTTTTT. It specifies CATSRDPGEKLFF.

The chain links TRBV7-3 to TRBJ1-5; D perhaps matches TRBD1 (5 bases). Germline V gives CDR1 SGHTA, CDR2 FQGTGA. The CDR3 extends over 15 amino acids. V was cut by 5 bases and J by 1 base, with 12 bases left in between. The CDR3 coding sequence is TGTGCCAGCAGCCCAACCGGGGCAAGCAATCAGCCCCAGCATTTT. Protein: CASSPTGASNQPQHF.

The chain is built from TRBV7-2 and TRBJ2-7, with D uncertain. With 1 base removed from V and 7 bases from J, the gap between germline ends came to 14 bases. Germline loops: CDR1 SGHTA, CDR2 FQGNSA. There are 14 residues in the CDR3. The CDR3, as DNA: TGTGCCAGCAGCTTAGATTACTCTACGTGGGAGCAGTACTTC. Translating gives CASSLDYSTWEQYF.

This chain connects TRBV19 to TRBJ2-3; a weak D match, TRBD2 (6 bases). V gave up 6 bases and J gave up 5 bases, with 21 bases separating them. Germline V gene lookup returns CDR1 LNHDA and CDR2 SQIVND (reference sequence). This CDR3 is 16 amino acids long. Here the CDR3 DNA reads TGTGCCAGTAGCCCTAGGGACTCCAGAGAAAAAGATACGCAGTATTTT. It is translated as CASSPRDSREKDTQYF. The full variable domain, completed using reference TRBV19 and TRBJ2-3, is DGGITQSPKYLFRKEGQNVTLSCEQNLNHDAMYWYRQDPGQGLRLIYYSQIVNDFQKGDIAEGYSVSREKKESFPLTVTSAQKNPTAFYLCASSPRDSREKDTQYFGPGTRLTVL.

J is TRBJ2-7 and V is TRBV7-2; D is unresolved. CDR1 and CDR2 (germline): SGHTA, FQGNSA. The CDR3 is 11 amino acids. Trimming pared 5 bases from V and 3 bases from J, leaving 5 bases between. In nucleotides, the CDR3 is TGTGCCAGCAGCCTAAACTACGAGCAGTACTTC. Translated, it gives CASSLNYEQYF. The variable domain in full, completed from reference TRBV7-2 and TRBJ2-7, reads GAGVSQSPSNKVTEKGKDVELRCDPISGHTALYWYRQSLGQGLEFLIYFQGNSAPDKSGLPSDRFSAERTGGSVSTLTIQRTQQEDSAVYLCASSLNYEQYFGPGTRLTVT.

CDR3 sequence: CASSPGEDSTKDTEAFF. The CDR3 DNA is TGTGCCAGCTCACCAGGTGAGGACAGCACCAAGGACACTGAAGCTTTCTTT. V and J are TRBV18 and TRBJ1-1; the D gene is possibly TRBD1 (6 bases). The CDR3 totals 17 residues. Germline V gives CDR1 KGHSH, CDR2 LQKENI. Trimming stripped 2 bases from V and 3 bases from J, with 19 bases between.

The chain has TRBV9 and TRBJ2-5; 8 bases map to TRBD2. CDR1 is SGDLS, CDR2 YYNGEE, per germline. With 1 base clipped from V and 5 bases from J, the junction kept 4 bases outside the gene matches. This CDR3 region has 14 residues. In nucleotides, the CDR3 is TGTGCCAGCAGCGTAAGGCCTAGCGGGGAGACCCAGTACTTC. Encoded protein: CASSVRPSGETQYF.

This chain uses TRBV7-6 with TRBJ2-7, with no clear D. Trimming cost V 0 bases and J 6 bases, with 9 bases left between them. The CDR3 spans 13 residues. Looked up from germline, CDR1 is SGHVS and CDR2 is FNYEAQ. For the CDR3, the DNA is TGTGCCAGCAGCTTAGCGACGATTACCGAGCAGTACTTC. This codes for CASSLATITEQYF.

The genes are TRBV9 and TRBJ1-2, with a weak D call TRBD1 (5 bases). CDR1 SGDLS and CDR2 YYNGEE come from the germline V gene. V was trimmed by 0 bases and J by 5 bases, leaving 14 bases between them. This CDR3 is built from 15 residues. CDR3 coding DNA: TGTGCCAGCAGCGTAGGGGCAGGGAGGGAATATGGCTACACCTTC. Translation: CASSVGAGREYGYTF.

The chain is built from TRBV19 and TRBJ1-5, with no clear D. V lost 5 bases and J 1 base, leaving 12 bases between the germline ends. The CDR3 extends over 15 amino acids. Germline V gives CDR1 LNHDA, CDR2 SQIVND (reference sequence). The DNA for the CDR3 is TGTGCCAGTAGTTTAGGTCTGGAGAGCAATCAGCCCCAGCATTTT. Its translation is CASSLGLESNQPQHF.

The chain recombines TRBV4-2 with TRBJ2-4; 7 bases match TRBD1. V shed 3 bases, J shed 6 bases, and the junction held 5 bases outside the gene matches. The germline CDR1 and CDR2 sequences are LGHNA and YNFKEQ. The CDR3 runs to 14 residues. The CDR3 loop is CASSHEDRPNIQYF. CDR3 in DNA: TGTGCCAGCAGCCATGAGGACAGGCCAAACATTCAGTACTTC.

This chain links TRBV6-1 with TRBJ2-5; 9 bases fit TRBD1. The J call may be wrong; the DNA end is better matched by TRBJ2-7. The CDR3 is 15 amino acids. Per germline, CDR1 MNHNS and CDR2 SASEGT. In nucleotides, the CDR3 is TGTGCCAGCACCATCGGACAGGGGCAGGGGTACGAGCAGTACTTC. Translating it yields CASTIGQGQGYEQYF.

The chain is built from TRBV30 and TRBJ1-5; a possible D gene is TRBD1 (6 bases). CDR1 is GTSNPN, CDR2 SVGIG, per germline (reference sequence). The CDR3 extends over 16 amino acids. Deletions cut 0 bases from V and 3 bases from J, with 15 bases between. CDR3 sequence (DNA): TGTGCCTGGAGTGTAGGACCGGGACACTCCAATCAGCCCCAGCATTTT. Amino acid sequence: CAWSVGPGHSNQPQHF. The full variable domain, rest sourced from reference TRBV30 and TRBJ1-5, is SQTIHQWPATLVQPVGSPLSLECTVEGTSNPNLYWYRQAAGRGLQLLFYSVGIGQISSEVPQNLSASRPQDRQFILSSKKLLLSDSGFYLCAWSVGPGHSNQPQHFGDGTRLSIL.